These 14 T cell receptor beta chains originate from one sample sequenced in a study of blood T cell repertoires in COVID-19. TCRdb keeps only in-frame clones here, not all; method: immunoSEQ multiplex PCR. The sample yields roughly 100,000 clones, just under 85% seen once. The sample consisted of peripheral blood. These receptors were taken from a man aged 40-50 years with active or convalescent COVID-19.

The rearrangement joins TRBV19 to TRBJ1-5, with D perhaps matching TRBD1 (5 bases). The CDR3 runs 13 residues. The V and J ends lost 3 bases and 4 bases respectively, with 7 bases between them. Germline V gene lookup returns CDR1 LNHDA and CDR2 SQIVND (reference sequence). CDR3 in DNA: TGTGCCAGTAGTATTGGGGGGAATCAGCCCCAGCATTTT. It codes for CASSIGGNQPQHF.

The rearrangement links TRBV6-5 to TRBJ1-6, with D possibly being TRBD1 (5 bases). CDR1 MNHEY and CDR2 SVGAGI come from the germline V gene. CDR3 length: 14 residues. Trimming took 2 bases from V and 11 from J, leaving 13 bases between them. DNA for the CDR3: TGTGCCAGCAGTTACCTAACAGGTTTAGCACCCCTCCACTTT. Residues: CASSYLTGLAPLHF.

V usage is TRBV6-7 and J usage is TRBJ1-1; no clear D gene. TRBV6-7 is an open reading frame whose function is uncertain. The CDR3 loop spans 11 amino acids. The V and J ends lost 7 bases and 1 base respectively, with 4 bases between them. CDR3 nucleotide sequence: TGTGCCAGCACAGGGAACACTGAAGCTTTCTTT. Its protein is CASTGNTEAFF.

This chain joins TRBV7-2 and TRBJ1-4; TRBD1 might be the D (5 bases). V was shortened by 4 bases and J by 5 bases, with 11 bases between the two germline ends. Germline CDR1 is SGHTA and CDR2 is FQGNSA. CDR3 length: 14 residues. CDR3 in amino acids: CASSSGLLNEKLFF. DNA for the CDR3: TGTGCCAGCAGCTCGGGACTTCTGAATGAAAAACTGTTTTTT.

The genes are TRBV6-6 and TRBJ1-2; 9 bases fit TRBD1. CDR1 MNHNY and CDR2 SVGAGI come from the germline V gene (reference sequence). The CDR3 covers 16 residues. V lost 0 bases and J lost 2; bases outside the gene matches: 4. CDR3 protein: CASSYSTGTGNYGYTF. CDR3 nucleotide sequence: TGTGCCAGCAGTTACTCGACCGGGACAGGGAACTATGGCTACACCTTC.

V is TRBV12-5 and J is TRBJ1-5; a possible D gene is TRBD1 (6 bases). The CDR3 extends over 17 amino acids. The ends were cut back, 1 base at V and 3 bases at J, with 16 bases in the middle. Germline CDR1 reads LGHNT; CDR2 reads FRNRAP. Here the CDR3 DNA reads TGTGCTAGTGGTTTGGCCGACTTTCAGGGGTACAATCAGCCCCAGCATTTT. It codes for CASGLADFQGYNQPQHF.

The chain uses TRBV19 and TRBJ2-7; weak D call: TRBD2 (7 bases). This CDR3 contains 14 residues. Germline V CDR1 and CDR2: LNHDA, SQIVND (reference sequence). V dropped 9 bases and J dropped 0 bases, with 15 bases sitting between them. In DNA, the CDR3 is TGTGCCAGCTCTTGGGGGGGGGCCTCCTACGAGCAGTACTTC. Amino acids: CASSWGGASYEQYF.

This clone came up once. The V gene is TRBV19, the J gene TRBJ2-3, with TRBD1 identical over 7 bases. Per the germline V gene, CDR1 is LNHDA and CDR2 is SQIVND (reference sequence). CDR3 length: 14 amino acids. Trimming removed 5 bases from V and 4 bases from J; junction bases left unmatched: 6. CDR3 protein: CASSPPDRADTQYF. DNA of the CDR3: TGTGCCAGTAGTCCGCCCGACAGGGCAGATACGCAGTATTTT.

DNA of the CDR3: TGTGCCAGTAGTGGGGGACTAGCGGGGGCGAACACCGGGGAGCTGTTTTTT. Translated, it gives CASSGGLAGANTGELFF. The rearrangement uses TRBV19 and TRBJ2-2, with 14 bases fitting TRBD2. CDR3 length equals 17 residues. Per germline, CDR1 LNHDA and CDR2 SQIVND (reference sequence). Losses at the gene ends were 5 bases for V and 0 bases for J; bases not matched to a gene: 2.

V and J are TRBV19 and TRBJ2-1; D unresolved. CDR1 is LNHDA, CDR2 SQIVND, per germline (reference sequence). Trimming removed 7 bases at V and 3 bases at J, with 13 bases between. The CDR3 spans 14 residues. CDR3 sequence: CASKEQTVYNEQFF. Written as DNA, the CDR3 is TGTGCCAGTAAGGAGCAGACTGTCTACAATGAGCAGTTCTTC. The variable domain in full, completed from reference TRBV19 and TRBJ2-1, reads DGGITQSPKYLFRKEGQNVTLSCEQNLNHDAMYWYRQDPGQGLRLIYYSQIVNDFQKGDIAEGYSVSREKKESFPLTVTSAQKNPTAFYLCASKEQTVYNEQFFGPGTRLTVL.

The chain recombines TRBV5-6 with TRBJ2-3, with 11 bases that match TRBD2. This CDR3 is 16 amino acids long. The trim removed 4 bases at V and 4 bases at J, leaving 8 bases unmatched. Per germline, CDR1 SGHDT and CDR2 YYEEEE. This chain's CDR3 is CASSRSSGGFSDTQYF. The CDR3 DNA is TGTGCCAGCAGCAGATCTAGCGGGGGGTTCTCAGATACGCAGTATTTT. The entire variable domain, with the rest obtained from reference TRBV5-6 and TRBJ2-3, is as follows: DAGVTQSPTHLIKTRGQQVTLRCSPKSGHDTVSWYQQALGQGPQFIFQYYEEEERQRGNFPDRFSGHQFPNYSSELNVNALLLGDSALYLCASSRSSGGFSDTQYFGPGTRLTVL.

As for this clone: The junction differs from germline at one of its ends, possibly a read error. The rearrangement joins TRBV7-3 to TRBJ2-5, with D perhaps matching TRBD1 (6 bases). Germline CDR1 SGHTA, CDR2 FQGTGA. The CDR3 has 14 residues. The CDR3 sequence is CASSLGDRQGTQYF. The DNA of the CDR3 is TGTGCCAGCAGCTTGGGTGACAGGCAAGGGACCCAGTACTTC. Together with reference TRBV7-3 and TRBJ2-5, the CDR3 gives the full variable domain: GAGVSQTPSNKVTEKGKYVELRCDPISGHTALYWYRQSLGQGPEFLIYFQGTGAADDSGLPNDRFFAVRPEGSVSTLKIQRTERGDSAVYLCASSLGDRQGTQYFGPGTRLLVL.

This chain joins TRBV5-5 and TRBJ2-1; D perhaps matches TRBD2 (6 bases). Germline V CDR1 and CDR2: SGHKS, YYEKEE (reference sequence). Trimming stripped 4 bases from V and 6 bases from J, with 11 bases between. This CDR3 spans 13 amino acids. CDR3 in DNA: TGTGCCAGCAGCCGGGGAGGAGCCAATGAGCAGTTCTTC. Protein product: CASSRGGANEQFF.

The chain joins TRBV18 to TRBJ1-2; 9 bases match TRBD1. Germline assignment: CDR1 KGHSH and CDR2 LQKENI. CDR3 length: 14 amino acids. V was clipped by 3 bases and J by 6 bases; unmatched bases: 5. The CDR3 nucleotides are TGTGCCAGCTCACCCGGGACAGGGTATGATGGCTACACCTTC. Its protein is CASSPGTGYDGYTF.